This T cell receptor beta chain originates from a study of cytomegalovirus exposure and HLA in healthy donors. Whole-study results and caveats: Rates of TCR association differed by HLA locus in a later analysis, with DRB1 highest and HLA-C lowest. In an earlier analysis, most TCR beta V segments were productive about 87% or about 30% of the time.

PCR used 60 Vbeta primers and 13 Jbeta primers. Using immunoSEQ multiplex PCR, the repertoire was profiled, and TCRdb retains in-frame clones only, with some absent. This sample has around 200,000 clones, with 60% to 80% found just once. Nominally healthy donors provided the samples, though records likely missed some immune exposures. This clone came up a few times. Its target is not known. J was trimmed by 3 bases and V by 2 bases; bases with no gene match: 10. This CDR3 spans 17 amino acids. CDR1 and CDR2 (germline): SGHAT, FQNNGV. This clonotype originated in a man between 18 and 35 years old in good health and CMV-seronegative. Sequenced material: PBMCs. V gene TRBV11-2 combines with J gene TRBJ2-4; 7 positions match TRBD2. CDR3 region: CASSLSPTSSNKNIQYF. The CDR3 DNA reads TGTGCCAGCAGCTTATCCCCGACTAGCAGCAACAAAAACATTCAGTACTTC.